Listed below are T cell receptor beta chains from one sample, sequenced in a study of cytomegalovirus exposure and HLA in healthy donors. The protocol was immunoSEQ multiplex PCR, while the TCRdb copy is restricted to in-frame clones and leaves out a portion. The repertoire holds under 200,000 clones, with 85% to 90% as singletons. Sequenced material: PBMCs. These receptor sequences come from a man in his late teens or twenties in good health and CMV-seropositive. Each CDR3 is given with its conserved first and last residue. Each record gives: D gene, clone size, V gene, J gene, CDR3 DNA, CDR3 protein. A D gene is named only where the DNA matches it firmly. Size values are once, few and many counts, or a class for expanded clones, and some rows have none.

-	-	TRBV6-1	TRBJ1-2	TGTGCCAGCAGTGATTTCTTTAAAGGGGTCCCAAGTAGCTATGGCTACACCTTC	CASSDFFKGVPSSYGYTF
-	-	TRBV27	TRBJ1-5	TGTGCCAGCAGTTTTTCCCCCCGGGGAGCCCTAAACCAGCCCCAGCATTTT	CASSFSPRGALNQPQHF
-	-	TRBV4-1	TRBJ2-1	TGCGCCAGCAGCCTAAGGCCGGGAGTTGGTGATGAGCAGTTCTTC	CASSLRPGVGDEQFF
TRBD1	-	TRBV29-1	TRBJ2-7	TGCAGCGTTGCCACAGGGGCAAGCTACGAGCAGTACTTC	CSVATGASYEQYF
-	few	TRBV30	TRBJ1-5	TGTGCCTGGAGCTTCCGAGGGCAGCCCCAGCATTTT	CAWSFRGQPQHF
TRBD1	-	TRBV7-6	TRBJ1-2	TGTGCCAGCAGCGCAGGACAGGGGACTAACTATGGCTACACCTTC	CASSAGQGTNYGYTF
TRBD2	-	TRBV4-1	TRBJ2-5	TGCGCCAGCAGCCCCAGACTAGCGGGAGGAAACCAAGAGACCCAGTACTTC	CASSPRLAGGNQETQYF
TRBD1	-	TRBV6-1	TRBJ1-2	TGTGCCAGCAGTGATTCTTTGCGACAGGGCTCTTTCTATGGCTACACCTTC	CASSDSLRQGSFYGYTF
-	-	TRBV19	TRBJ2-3	TGTGCCAGTAGTATAGGAAGGCTATGGGGGACACAGATTGCCTTT	CASSIGRLWGTQIAF
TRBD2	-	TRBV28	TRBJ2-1	TGTGCCAGCAGGGGTTCGGGAGGGGCGTACAATGAGCAGTTCTTC	CASRGSGGAYNEQFF
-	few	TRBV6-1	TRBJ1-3	TGTGCCAGCAGTGAAGGGCCCCAGGACTCTGGAAACACCATATATTTT	CASSEGPQDSGNTIYF
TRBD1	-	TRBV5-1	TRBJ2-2	TGCGCCAGCAGTTTTCAAGACAGGGGGCCGGCCGGGGAGCTGTTTTTT	CASSFQDRGPAGELFF
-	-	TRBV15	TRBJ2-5	TGTGCCACCAGCCCCCGTAGCGGAGAGGGGGAGACCCAGTACTTC	CATSPRSGEGETQYF
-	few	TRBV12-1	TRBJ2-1	TGTGCCAGCAGCTTGTGGGAGGGCCGTTACAATGAGCAGTTCTTC	CASSLWEGRYNEQFF
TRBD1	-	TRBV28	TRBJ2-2	TGTGCCAGCTCCCGGGGGACAGGAGGAACCGGGGAGCTGTTTTTT	CASSRGTGGTGELFF
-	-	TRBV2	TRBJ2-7	TGTGCCAGCAGACTAGTTTACGAGCAGTACTTC	CASRLVYEQYF
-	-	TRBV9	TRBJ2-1	TGTGCCAGCAGCATCCACTACGATCATGAGCAGTTCTTC	CASSIHYDHEQFF
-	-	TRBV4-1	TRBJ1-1	TGTGCCAGCAGCCAGCCGCTGAGGGGGGGGACTGAAGCTTTCTTT	CASSQPLRGGTEAFF
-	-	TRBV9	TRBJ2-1	TGTGCCAGCAGCGTAGAGAGACTACCTTACTACAATGAGCAGTTCTTC	CASSVERLPYYNEQFF
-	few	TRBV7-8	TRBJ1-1	TGTGCCAGCAGCTTAGGTCGGCAGGTGAACACTGAAGCTTTCTTT	CASSLGRQVNTEAFF
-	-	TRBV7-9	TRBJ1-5	TGTGCCAGCAGCGTCGGGGAAAGCAATCAGCCCCAGCATTTT	CASSVGESNQPQHF
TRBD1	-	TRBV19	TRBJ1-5	TGTGCCAGTAGATCATTTGGCGGACGACAGGGTAATTATCAGCCCCAGCATTTT	CASRSFGGRQGNYQPQHF
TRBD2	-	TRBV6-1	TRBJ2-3	TGTGCCAGCAGTGAGTGGACTAGCGGGAGGGATACGCAGTATTTT	CASSEWTSGRDTQYF
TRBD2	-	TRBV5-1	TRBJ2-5	TGCGCCAGCACCTCCATAGCGGGAGAGGGGAAAGAGACCCAGTACTTC	CASTSIAGEGKETQYF
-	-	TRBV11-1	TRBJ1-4	TGTGCCAGCAGCGCCGGCCTATCGGGGGAAAAACTGTTTTTT	CASSAGLSGEKLFF
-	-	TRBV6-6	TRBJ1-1	TGTGCCAGCAAACTTACGACTGAAGCTTTCTTT	CASKLTTEAFF
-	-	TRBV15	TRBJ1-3	TGTGCCACCAGCAGAGCAGACTCTGGAAACACCATATATTTT	CATSRADSGNTIYF
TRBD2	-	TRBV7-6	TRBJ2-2	TGTGCCAGCAGCCCTAGGGGAGGGCCTTTCACCGGGGAGCTGTTTTTT	CASSPRGGPFTGELFF
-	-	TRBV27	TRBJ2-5	TGTGCCAGCGCCCCAAGGCGGACAGACCTGTACCAAGAGACCCAGTACTTC	CASAPRRTDLYQETQYF
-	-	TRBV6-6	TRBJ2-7	TGTGCCAGCAGTTACGTTGTGACTAGTTTCTACGAGCAGTACTTC	CASSYVVTSFYEQYF
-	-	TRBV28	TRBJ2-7	TGTGCCAGTTATGAGAATAAGAGGCAGTACTTC	CASYENKRQYF
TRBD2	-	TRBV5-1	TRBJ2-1	TGCGCCAGCAGCTCAACCCCCGGGCTAGCGGGAAGAAGAGGCTCCTACAATGAGCAGTTCTTC	CASSSTPGLAGRRGSYNEQFF
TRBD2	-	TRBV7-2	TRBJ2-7	TGTGCCAGCAGCTTGTGGACTAGGCCCGGCTACGAGCAGTACTTC	CASSLWTRPGYEQYF
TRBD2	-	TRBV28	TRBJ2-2	TGTGCCAGCAGTTTCCCCATCGGGACTAGGGGGACCGGGGAGCTGTTTTTT	CASSFPIGTRGTGELFF
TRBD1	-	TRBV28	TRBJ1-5	TGTGCCAGCAGTACAGGGGGTTATCAGCCCCAGCATTTT	CASSTGGYQPQHF
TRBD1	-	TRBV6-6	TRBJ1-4	TGTGCCAGTTTACCCCAGGGACAGTCTGAAAAACTGTTTTTT	CASLPQGQSEKLFF
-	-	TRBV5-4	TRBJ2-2	TGTGCCAGCAGCTTACAGAACACCGGGGAGCTGTTTTTT	CASSLQNTGELFF
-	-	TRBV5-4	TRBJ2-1	TGTGCCAGCAGCTCAGGGGGGAATGAGCAGTTCTTC	CASSSGGNEQFF
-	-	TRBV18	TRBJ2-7	TGTGCCAGCTCACCGGACAGCTGGAACTACGAGCAGTACTTC	CASSPDSWNYEQYF
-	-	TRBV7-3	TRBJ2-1	TGTGCCAGCAGCTTAACCGGTACCAATTACAATGAGCAGTTCTTC	CASSLTGTNYNEQFF
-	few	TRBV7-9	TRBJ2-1	TGTGCCAGCAGCTTAGAGCTAGCCTTCAATGAGCAGTTCTTC	CASSLELAFNEQFF
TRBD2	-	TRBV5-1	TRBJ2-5	TGCGCCAGCAGCTTGAGGCCCGGGGGACTAGCGGGACAAGAGACCCAGTACTTC	CASSLRPGGLAGQETQYF
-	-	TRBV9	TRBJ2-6	TGTGCCAGCAGTACGGGGGCTGGGGCCAACGTCCTGACTTTC	CASSTGAGANVLTF
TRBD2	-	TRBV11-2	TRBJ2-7	TGTGCCAGCAGCTTTAGGGGCCGCGGGAGGGATTATGACGAGCAGTACTTC	CASSFRGRGRDYDEQYF
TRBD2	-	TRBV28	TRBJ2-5	TGTGCCAGCAGTTATAGCGGGAGGGAAAACCAAGAGACCCAGTACTTC	CASSYSGRENQETQYF
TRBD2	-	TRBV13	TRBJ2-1	TGTGCCAGCAGCGTCGGACTAGCGGGAGGGCAAAGCCGCAATGAGCAGTTCTTC	CASSVGLAGGQSRNEQFF
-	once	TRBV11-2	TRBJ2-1	TGTGCCAGCAGCCCGACTAGGGGTATATACAATGAGCAGTTCTTC	CASSPTRGIYNEQFF
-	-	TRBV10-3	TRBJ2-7	TGTGCCAGTACCGGGAATGATTACGAGCAGTACTTC	CASTGNDYEQYF
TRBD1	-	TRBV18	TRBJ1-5	TGTGCCAGCTCATCGACAGGGTTCAATCAGCCCCAGCATTTT	CASSSTGFNQPQHF
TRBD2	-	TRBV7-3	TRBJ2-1	TGTGCCAGCAGCTCCCCTACTAGCGGATACAATGAGCAGTTCTTC	CASSSPTSGYNEQFF
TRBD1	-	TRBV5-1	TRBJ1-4	TGCGCCAGCAGCTCCGGGGACAGAAATAATGAAAAACTGTTTTTT	CASSSGDRNNEKLFF
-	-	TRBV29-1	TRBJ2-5	TGCAGCGTCAACCAGGGGGAGACCCAGTACTTC	CSVNQGETQYF
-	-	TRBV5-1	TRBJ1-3	TGCGCCAGCAGCTTGGCCGATATAAAAACAGGAAACACCATATATTTT	CASSLADIKTGNTIYF
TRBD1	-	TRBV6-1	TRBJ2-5	TGTGCCAGCAGGGACAGGGGAATGGGAGAGACCCAGTACTTC	CASRDRGMGETQYF
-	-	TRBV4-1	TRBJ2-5	TGCGCCAGCAGCCAAGACCTCGGGACTTCCCTATCGTACCAAGAGACCCAGTACTTC	CASSQDLGTSLSYQETQYF
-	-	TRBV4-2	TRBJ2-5	TGTGCCAGCAGCCAAGTGAGGAGGGGAGTCAAAGAGACCCAGTACTTC	CASSQVRRGVKETQYF
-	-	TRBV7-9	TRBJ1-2	TGTGCCAGCAGCCTGGCCCGCGGGGGTGCCTATGGCTACACCTTC	CASSLARGGAYGYTF
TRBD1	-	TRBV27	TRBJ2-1	TGTGCCAGCAGCGGACAGGGTCCCGCCTACAATGAGCAGTTCTTC	CASSGQGPAYNEQFF
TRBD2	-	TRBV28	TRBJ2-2	TGTGCCAGCAGTTGGACTAGCGGGAGCGTCACCGGGGAGCTGTTTTTT	CASSWTSGSVTGELFF
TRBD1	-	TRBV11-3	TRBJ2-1	TGTGCCAGCAGCTCACGACAGGGTAAAAATGAGCAGTTCTTC	CASSSRQGKNEQFF